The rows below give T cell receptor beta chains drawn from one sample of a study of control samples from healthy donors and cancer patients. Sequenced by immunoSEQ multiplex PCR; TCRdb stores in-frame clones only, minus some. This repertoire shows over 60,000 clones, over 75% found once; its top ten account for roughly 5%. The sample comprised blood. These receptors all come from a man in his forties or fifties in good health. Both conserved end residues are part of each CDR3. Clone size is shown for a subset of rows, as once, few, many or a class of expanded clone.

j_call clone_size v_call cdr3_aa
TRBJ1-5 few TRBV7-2 CASSRRVSGNQPQHF
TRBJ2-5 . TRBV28 CASNSTGQGQETQYF
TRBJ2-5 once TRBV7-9 CASSPSDRVETQYF
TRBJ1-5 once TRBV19 CASSMTGNQPQHF
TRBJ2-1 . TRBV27 CASSLSGTSGRAYYNEQFF
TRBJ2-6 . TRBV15 CATSSRASNVLTF
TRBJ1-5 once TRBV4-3 CASSQEGYNQPQHF
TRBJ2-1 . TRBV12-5 CASGESGTPYNEQFF
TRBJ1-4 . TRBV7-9 CACGQGDEKLFF
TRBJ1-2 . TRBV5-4 CASSSTGRRSGYTF
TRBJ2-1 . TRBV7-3 CASSLGTGYGDEQFF
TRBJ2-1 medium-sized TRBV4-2 CASSRHTSGRGEQFF
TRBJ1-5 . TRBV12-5 CASGRNYRDGPGNQPQHF
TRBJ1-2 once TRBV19 CASSIARTGWYGYTF
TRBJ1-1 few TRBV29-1 CSARQGANTEAFF
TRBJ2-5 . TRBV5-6 CASSSAPKGTQYF
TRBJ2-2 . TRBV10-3 CATEGDTGSQNTGELFF
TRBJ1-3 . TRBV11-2 CASSFEGASGNTIYF
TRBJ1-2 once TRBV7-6 CASSLEQGPNYGYTF
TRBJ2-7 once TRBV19 CASSIGGGRGRSYEQYF
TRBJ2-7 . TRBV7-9 CASSLSGWGYEQYF
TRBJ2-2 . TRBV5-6 CASSLFGPNTGELFF
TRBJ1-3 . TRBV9 CASSVSGDASGNTIYF
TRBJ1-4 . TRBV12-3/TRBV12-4 CASRRGGGEKLFF
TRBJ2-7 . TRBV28 CASSPAGGSSYEQYF
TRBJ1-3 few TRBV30 CAWRPMTNQGNTIYF
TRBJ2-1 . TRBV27 CASSSGTSGRGGQFF
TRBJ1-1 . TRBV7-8 CASSLQGDTGAFF
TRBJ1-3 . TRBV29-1 CSVADSGNTIYF
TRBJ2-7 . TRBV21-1 CASGNPGQTYEQYF
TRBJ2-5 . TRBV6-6 CASSFRPAGETQYF
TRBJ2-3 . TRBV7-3 CASRLGTGSTDTQYF
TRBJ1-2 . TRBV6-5 CASSFRQGTNYGYTF
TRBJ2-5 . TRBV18 CASSYRQQETQYF
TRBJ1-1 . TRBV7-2 CASSLVNRGTEAFF
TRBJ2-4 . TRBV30 CAWSVGGTKNIQYF
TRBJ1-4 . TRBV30 CAWSRTGTNEKLFF
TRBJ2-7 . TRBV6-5 CASSPVTSGFREQYF
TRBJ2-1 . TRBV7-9 CASSSGTGIYSYNEQFF
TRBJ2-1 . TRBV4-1 CASSRSGTSNNEQFF
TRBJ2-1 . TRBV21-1 CASTPTEQFF
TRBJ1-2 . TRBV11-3 CASSSQQGLYGYTF
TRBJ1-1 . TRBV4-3 CASSQGTGRETEAFF
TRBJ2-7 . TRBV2 CATGTSGHYEQYF
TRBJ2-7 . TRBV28 CASSFATGSFEQYF
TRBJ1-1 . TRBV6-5 CASSYSHANTEAFF
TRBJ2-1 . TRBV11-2 CASRRLAGGRNEQFF
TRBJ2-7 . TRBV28 CASSLGGVGYEQYF
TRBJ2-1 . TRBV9 CASSARTSMGLDEQFF
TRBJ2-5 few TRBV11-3 CASGRGRAETQYF
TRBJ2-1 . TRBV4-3 CASSQDHRDRGGNEQFF
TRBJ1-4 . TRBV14 CASSQDVGYNEKLFF
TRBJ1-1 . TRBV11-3 CASSSSIWEEAFF
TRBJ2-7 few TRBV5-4 CASSSGLAGLYEQYF
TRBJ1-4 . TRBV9 CASSGRQGLREKLFF